Listed below are T cell receptor beta chains from one sample, sequenced in a study of T-cell reconstitution after alpha-beta-depleted transplantation in children. TCRdb reanalysed the PCR reads using MiXCR and keeps one entry per CDR3 protein. The sample lists 700,000 to 950,000 distinct CDR3 sequences; roughly 16% were seen once. The sequenced sample was PBMCs, mostly from graft donor cells, obtained 360 days after TCRalphabeta/CD19-depleted stem cell transplant. All receptors derive from a male patient between 10 and 17 years old who had a stem cell transplant for acute lymphoblastic leukemia, so the T cells may come from the graft donor. CDR3s include the opening cysteine and the closing phenylalanine or tryptophan. The D gene is left open where the match is weak. Clone size, where shown, is once, few, many, or a class for clones that have expanded.

d_call: .
v_call: TRBV18
j_call: TRBJ1-1
clone_size: few
cdr3_nt: TGTGCCAGCTCACCACCGACGGGGGCCAACACTGAAGCTTTCTTT
cdr3_aa: CASSPPTGANTEAFF

d_call: .
v_call: TRBV25-1
j_call: TRBJ2-5
clone_size: few
cdr3_nt: TGTGCCAGCAGTACGGCGGGACCCCAAGAGACCCAGTACTTC
cdr3_aa: CASSTAGPQETQYF

d_call: .
v_call: TRBV4-2
j_call: TRBJ2-5
clone_size: few
cdr3_nt: TGTGCCAGCAGCCAAATAAGGAATAGCTGGAGGTTCCAAGAGACCCAGTACTTC
cdr3_aa: CASSQIRNSWRFQETQYF

d_call: TRBD2
v_call: TRBV6-2/TRBV6-3
j_call: TRBJ2-1
clone_size: .
cdr3_nt: TGTGCCAGCAGTCCCTGGGGACTACCTGAGTCCTACAATGAGCAGTTCTTC
cdr3_aa: CASSPWGLPESYNEQFF

d_call: .
v_call: TRBV4-1
j_call: TRBJ2-7
clone_size: few
cdr3_nt: TGCGCCAGCAGCCCCCCGGTGGGGGCCAGGAACGAGCAGTACTTC
cdr3_aa: CASSPPVGARNEQYF

d_call: .
v_call: TRBV7-9
j_call: TRBJ2-5
clone_size: few
cdr3_nt: TGTGCCAGCAGCTCACTTATAGGACGAGAGACCCAGTACTTC
cdr3_aa: CASSSLIGRETQYF

d_call: .
v_call: TRBV3-1
j_call: TRBJ2-1
clone_size: many
cdr3_nt: TGTGCCAGCAGCCGGAGGGGTAGCTCCTACAATGAGCAGTTCTTC
cdr3_aa: CASSRRGSSYNEQFF

d_call: .
v_call: TRBV7-2
j_call: TRBJ2-1
clone_size: few
cdr3_nt: TGTGCCAGCAGGCCTTTCGGGTACAATGAGCAGTTCTTC
cdr3_aa: CASRPFGYNEQFF

d_call: .
v_call: TRBV7-8
j_call: TRBJ2-7
clone_size: .
cdr3_nt: TGTGCCAGCAGCTTAGAATACGGATCCTACGAGCAGTACTTC
cdr3_aa: CASSLEYGSYEQYF

d_call: .
v_call: TRBV5-4
j_call: TRBJ2-7
clone_size: few
cdr3_nt: TGTGCCAGCAGCTTGCTTTCCTCAGGAACCTACGAGCAGTACTTC
cdr3_aa: CASSLLSSGTYEQYF

d_call: .
v_call: TRBV20-1
j_call: TRBJ2-1
clone_size: many
cdr3_nt: TGCAGTGCTAGAGATATGGGGAATGAGCAGTTCTTC
cdr3_aa: CSARDMGNEQFF

d_call: .
v_call: TRBV29-1
j_call: TRBJ1-2
clone_size: many
cdr3_nt: TGCAGCGCGTCGGAGGGTACTCTTATCTATGGCTACACCTTC
cdr3_aa: CSASEGTLIYGYTF

d_call: TRBD2
v_call: TRBV7-8
j_call: TRBJ2-1
clone_size: .
cdr3_nt: TGTGCCAGCAGCTTTCTAGCGGGAGGGCCGGGAAGTGAGCAGTTCTTC
cdr3_aa: CASSFLAGGPGSEQFF

d_call: TRBD1
v_call: TRBV9
j_call: TRBJ2-7
clone_size: few
cdr3_nt: TGTGCCAGCAGCCCAAGGGACAGACGAAACTACGAGCAGTACTTC
cdr3_aa: CASSPRDRRNYEQYF

d_call: .
v_call: TRBV5-6
j_call: TRBJ2-1
clone_size: .
cdr3_nt: TGTGCCAGCAGCTTAGATCCAGCCGAGCAGTTCTTC
cdr3_aa: CASSLDPAEQFF

d_call: TRBD2
v_call: TRBV5-4
j_call: TRBJ2-5
clone_size: few
cdr3_nt: TGTGCCAGCAGCTTGGGGACTAGCGTAGAGACCCAGTACTTC
cdr3_aa: CASSLGTSVETQYF

d_call: TRBD1
v_call: TRBV4-2
j_call: TRBJ2-7
clone_size: few
cdr3_nt: TGTGCCAGCAGCCACGGACAGGGCGTTTCCTACGAGCAGTACTTC
cdr3_aa: CASSHGQGVSYEQYF

d_call: .
v_call: TRBV13
j_call: TRBJ2-7
clone_size: few
cdr3_nt: TGTGCCAGCAGCTTCCAGCCAGTCTACGAGCAGTACTTC
cdr3_aa: CASSFQPVYEQYF

d_call: .
v_call: TRBV7-2
j_call: TRBJ2-1
clone_size: few
cdr3_nt: TGTGCCAGCAGTAAATCCCAGCGGACCTACAATGAGCAGTTCTTC
cdr3_aa: CASSKSQRTYNEQFF

d_call: TRBD2
v_call: TRBV27
j_call: TRBJ2-7
clone_size: many
cdr3_nt: TGTGCCAGCAGTCGACTAGCGGGAGGGCCCTCCTCTTTCGAGCAGTACTTC
cdr3_aa: CASSRLAGGPSSFEQYF

d_call: .
v_call: TRBV15
j_call: TRBJ2-6
clone_size: .
cdr3_nt: TGTGCCACCAGCAGAGATGGCGGGACAGGGGCCAACGTCCTGACTTTC
cdr3_aa: CATSRDGGTGANVLTF

d_call: TRBD1
v_call: TRBV5-1
j_call: TRBJ2-7
clone_size: .
cdr3_nt: TGCGCCAGCAGATCCGGGACAGGGTCCTTCGTTACCTACGAGCAGTACTTC
cdr3_aa: CASRSGTGSFVTYEQYF

d_call: TRBD2
v_call: TRBV2
j_call: TRBJ2-7
clone_size: .
cdr3_nt: TGTGCCAGCCGGCCGTCGGTGGGAGGGCCGTACGAGCAGTACTTC
cdr3_aa: CASRPSVGGPYEQYF

d_call: .
v_call: TRBV5-6
j_call: TRBJ1-1
clone_size: few
cdr3_nt: TGTGCCAGCAGGGCGACAGGCCTGAACACTGAAGCTTTCTTT
cdr3_aa: CASRATGLNTEAFF

d_call: .
v_call: TRBV4-2
j_call: TRBJ2-3
clone_size: once
cdr3_nt: TGTGCCAGCAGCCAAGCCCCCGGACCCACAGATACGCAGTATTTT
cdr3_aa: CASSQAPGPTDTQYF

d_call: .
v_call: TRBV7-2
j_call: TRBJ2-1
clone_size: few
cdr3_nt: TGTGCCAGCAGCTCGAGGGCGGAGCAGTTCTTC
cdr3_aa: CASSSRAEQFF

d_call: .
v_call: TRBV5-1
j_call: TRBJ2-1
clone_size: few
cdr3_nt: TGCGCCAGCAGCTTGGAGGGAGAAGGGCAGTTCTTC
cdr3_aa: CASSLEGEGQFF

d_call: .
v_call: TRBV5-1
j_call: TRBJ2-1
clone_size: .
cdr3_nt: TGCGCCAGCAGCTTGTCAGGGGTGGATGAGCAGTTCTTC
cdr3_aa: CASSLSGVDEQFF

d_call: .
v_call: TRBV24-1
j_call: TRBJ2-7
clone_size: .
cdr3_nt: TGTGCCACCAGTGCGGACATTTCCTACGAGCAGTACTTC
cdr3_aa: CATSADISYEQYF

d_call: .
v_call: TRBV12-3/TRBV12-4
j_call: TRBJ2-1
clone_size: many
cdr3_nt: TGTGCCAGCAGTTTGGTTGGTGGGACTGCGTACAATGAGCAGTTCTTC
cdr3_aa: CASSLVGGTAYNEQFF

d_call: .
v_call: TRBV28
j_call: TRBJ2-7
clone_size: few
cdr3_nt: TGTGCCAGCAGTTTACTATCGAAGGGAGAGCAGTACTTC
cdr3_aa: CASSLLSKGEQYF

d_call: .
v_call: TRBV20-1
j_call: TRBJ2-7
clone_size: few
cdr3_nt: TGCAGTGCTAGGGTGGTAGCGCTTAGATCCTACGAGCAGTACTTC
cdr3_aa: CSARVVALRSYEQYF

d_call: .
v_call: TRBV20-1
j_call: TRBJ2-3
clone_size: .
cdr3_nt: TGCAGTGCTTTGCAGCGCCGGGGCACAGATACGCAGTATTTT
cdr3_aa: CSALQRRGTDTQYF

d_call: TRBD2
v_call: TRBV5-1
j_call: TRBJ2-3
clone_size: few
cdr3_nt: TGCGCCAGCAGGCGCGGACAGGGGGGGGGACTAGCGGGAGCAGATACGCAGTATTTT
cdr3_aa: CASRRGQGGGLAGADTQYF

d_call: TRBD2
v_call: TRBV9
j_call: TRBJ2-2
clone_size: .
cdr3_nt: TGTGCCAGCAGCGTTAGCGGGAGGACCGGGGAGCTGTTTTTT
cdr3_aa: CASSVSGRTGELFF

d_call: .
v_call: TRBV5-1
j_call: TRBJ2-5
clone_size: few
cdr3_nt: TGCGCCAGCAGCCCGGGACTCCACGCAAACCAAGAGACCCAGTACTTC
cdr3_aa: CASSPGLHANQETQYF

d_call: TRBD2
v_call: TRBV18
j_call: TRBJ2-7
clone_size: few
cdr3_nt: TGTGCCAGCTCCTGGCCTAGCGGGAGCTACGAGCAGTACTTC
cdr3_aa: CASSWPSGSYEQYF

d_call: .
v_call: TRBV21-1
j_call: TRBJ2-1
clone_size: .
cdr3_nt: TGTGCCAGCAGCAAAGAAGGGAATTCGGGGAGGGCCGAAGGGAGCCTTCTCCCCAATGAGCAGTTCTTC
cdr3_aa: CASSKEGNSGRAEGSLLPNEQFF

d_call: TRBD2
v_call: TRBV20-1
j_call: TRBJ2-7
clone_size: few
cdr3_nt: TGCAGTGCTAGAGGGCTGCTAGCGGGAATCTACGAGCAGTACTTC
cdr3_aa: CSARGLLAGIYEQYF

d_call: TRBD2
v_call: TRBV9
j_call: TRBJ2-7
clone_size: .
cdr3_nt: TGTGCCAGCAGCGTAGGGGCTAGCGGTACCTACGAGCAGTACTTC
cdr3_aa: CASSVGASGTYEQYF

d_call: TRBD2
v_call: TRBV2
j_call: TRBJ2-4
clone_size: .
cdr3_nt: TGTGCCAGCAACGGGCGGGAGGGAAACATTCAGTACTTC
cdr3_aa: CASNGREGNIQYF

d_call: .
v_call: TRBV12-3/TRBV12-4
j_call: TRBJ2-1
clone_size: .
cdr3_nt: TGTGCCAGCAGTTTACGGCGGGCGAGCTCCTACAATGAGCAGTTCTTC
cdr3_aa: CASSLRRASSYNEQFF

d_call: TRBD1
v_call: TRBV6-5
j_call: TRBJ1-4
clone_size: .
cdr3_nt: TGTGCCAGCAGTTACCAGGGGGCGAACCAGAATGAAAAACTGTTTTTT
cdr3_aa: CASSYQGANQNEKLFF

d_call: TRBD1
v_call: TRBV5-1
j_call: TRBJ2-2
clone_size: .
cdr3_nt: TGCGCCAGCAGCTTGGCCGGACAGGGTGTGGGGACCGGGGAGCTGTTTTTT
cdr3_aa: CASSLAGQGVGTGELFF

d_call: .
v_call: TRBV12-3/TRBV12-4
j_call: TRBJ2-7
clone_size: few
cdr3_nt: TGTGCCAGCAGTTTGGGCAGGTTATTAGAGGGAACCTACGAGCAGTACTTC
cdr3_aa: CASSLGRLLEGTYEQYF

d_call: TRBD2
v_call: TRBV9
j_call: TRBJ2-1
clone_size: .
cdr3_nt: TGTGCCAGCAGCGTAGCGGGAGGGCCGCGTAATGAGCAGTTCTTC
cdr3_aa: CASSVAGGPRNEQFF

d_call: .
v_call: TRBV11-2
j_call: TRBJ1-1
clone_size: .
cdr3_nt: TGTGCCAGCAGCGTCATGGAAGGGGGACTGAACACTGAAGCTTTCTTT
cdr3_aa: CASSVMEGGLNTEAFF

d_call: .
v_call: TRBV7-9
j_call: TRBJ1-1
clone_size: few
cdr3_nt: TGTGCCAGCAGCACGGACAGCCGGCAAGCTTTCTTT
cdr3_aa: CASSTDSRQAFF

d_call: .
v_call: TRBV7-3
j_call: TRBJ1-5
clone_size: few
cdr3_nt: TGTGCCAGCAGCTTAAAAGGTGGAGCCAATCAGCCCCAGCATTTT
cdr3_aa: CASSLKGGANQPQHF

d_call: TRBD2
v_call: TRBV7-8
j_call: TRBJ2-2
clone_size: few
cdr3_nt: TGTGCCAGCAGCTTACTAGCGGGAGGAGGCGCCGGGGAGCTGTTTTTT
cdr3_aa: CASSLLAGGGAGELFF

d_call: .
v_call: TRBV28
j_call: TRBJ2-7
clone_size: many
cdr3_nt: TGTGCCAGCAGTTTAATAGGGGGGAAGCGCTACGAGCAGTACTTC
cdr3_aa: CASSLIGGKRYEQYF